This T cell receptor beta chain was identified during a study of cytomegalovirus exposure and HLA in healthy donors. Study conclusions and caveats: Published work reported that the classifier diagnosed cytomegalovirus status with high specificity and sensitivity. Analysis was carried out at a later point, and it linked a missense DCLRE1C variant to TCR beta V- and J-gene trimming.

Germline assignment: CDR1 MNHEY and CDR2 SMNVEV (reference sequence). There are 14 residues in the CDR3. V gave up 6 bases and J gave up 4 bases, with 16 bases separating them. The PCR ran on 60 Vbeta and 13 Jbeta primers. In the original processing: A later analysis counted 65 million to 90 million unique TCR beta chains, 10 million to 12 million shared. TCRdb's copy holds only in-frame clones and misses some; the assay was immunoSEQ multiplex PCR. The DNA gave D and trimming, while V, J and clone size come from that table. The listing contains roughly 41,000 clones. Of note for this clone: Its antigen is as yet unknown.

The chain has TRBV27 and TRBJ2-7; possibly TRBD1 for D (6 bases). Material for sequencing was PBMCs. This TCR was recovered from a woman in her forties in good health and CMV-seronegative. Here the CDR3 reads CASRTYRDPYEQYF. CDR3 DNA: TGTGCCAGCAGGACATACAGGGATCCTTACGAGCAGTACTTC.